Following are 25 T cell receptor beta chains from one sample sequenced in a study of blood T cell repertoires in COVID-19. TCRdb's table, derived via immunoSEQ multiplex PCR, lists solely in-frame clones and lacks some. The table records approximately 74,000 clones, approximately 84% of them present only once. The sample taken for sequencing was peripheral blood. The receptors stem from a man aged 70 or older with acute or convalescent COVID-19.

The chain recombines TRBV28 with TRBJ2-1; 8 nucleotides match TRBD2. Per the germline V gene, CDR1 is MDHEN and CDR2 is SYDVKM. The CDR3 loop spans 17 amino acids. V was pared by 4 bases and J by 1 base, with 9 bases of the junction left unmatched. CDR3 protein: CASSSSRGGRSYNEQFF. For the CDR3, the DNA is TGTGCCAGCAGTTCGTCCCGGGGGGGTCGGTCCTACAATGAGCAGTTCTTC.

The chain is built from TRBV7-3 and TRBJ2-2; D is uncertain. The germline gives CDR1 SGHTA, CDR2 FQGTGA. CDR3 length equals 14 residues. The V end was cut by 5 bases, the J end by 3 bases, with 10 bases between. The CDR3 spells CASSGGGDTGELFF. The CDR3 DNA reads TGTGCCAGCAGCGGCGGCGGCGACACCGGGGAGCTGTTTTTT.

The chain joins TRBV5-4 to TRBJ1-5; possibly TRBD1 for D (5 bases). This CDR3 contains 13 residues. V was pared by 3 bases and J by 9 bases, with 13 bases between. Per germline, CDR1 SGHNT and CDR2 YYREEE (reference sequence). The CDR3: CASSSDTSGPQHF. The CDR3 bases are TGTGCCAGCAGCTCGGACACCTCTGGGCCCCAGCATTTT.

The chain recombines TRBV7-3 with TRBJ1-1; weak D call: TRBD1 (5 bases). Trimming removed 0 bases from V and 5 bases from J, with 16 bases in between. CDR1 SGHTA and CDR2 FQGTGA come from the germline V gene. The CDR3 has 16 residues. The CDR3 nucleotides are TGTGCCAGCAGCTTAACGGGACTCCCATTGGAGACTGAAGCTTTCTTT. Its protein is CASSLTGLPLETEAFF.

This clone has a handful of counts. This chain links TRBV28 with TRBJ2-1, with 11 bases fitting TRBD2. Germline V gives CDR1 MDHEN, CDR2 SYDVKM. The CDR3 is 14 residues long. V lost 5 bases to trimming and J lost 12 bases; unmatched junction nucleotides: 9. In nucleotides, the CDR3 is TGTGCCAGCAGTCTCACTAGCGGGAGAGCTGGGCAGTTCTTC. This encodes CASSLTSGRAGQFF.

The chain is built from TRBV5-1 and TRBJ2-3; no firm D call. The CDR3 extends over 12 amino acids. V was pared by 4 bases and J by 6 bases, with 9 bases between. The V gene's germline CDR1 is SGHRS and CDR2 YFSETQ. This chain's CDR3 is CASSPKRDTQYF. DNA of the CDR3: TGCGCCAGCAGCCCTAAACGGGATACGCAGTATTTT.

The chain has TRBV7-2 and TRBJ2-5; TRBD1 agrees at 8 bases. The germline V gene has CDR1 SGHTA and CDR2 FQGNSA. This CDR3 region has 15 residues. V lost 1 base, J lost 5 bases, and 6 bases stayed unmatched. This chain's CDR3 is CASSLGTGQGETQYF. In DNA form, the CDR3 reads TGTGCCAGCAGCTTAGGGACAGGGCAGGGGGAGACCCAGTACTTC.

This rearrangement joins TRBV2 to TRBJ1-4; the match to TRBD1 covers 8 bases. V lost 4 bases to trimming and J lost 0 bases; unmatched junction nucleotides: 13. CDR1 is SNHLY and CDR2 is FYNNEI in the germline V gene. There are 19 residues in the CDR3. This CDR3 reads CASSGNRGQGRATNEKLFF. Written as DNA, the CDR3 is TGTGCCAGCAGTGGTAACAGAGGACAGGGACGGGCAACTAATGAAAAACTGTTTTTT.

V and J are TRBV29-1 and TRBJ2-7; 7 nucleotides align to TRBD2. Losses at the gene ends were 5 bases for V and 0 bases for J; bases not matched to a gene: 7. Germline V gene lookup returns CDR1 SQVTM and CDR2 ANQGSEA. The CDR3 runs 14 residues. DNA for the CDR3: TGCAGCGTTCGGGGGGAGGGGAGCTCCTACGAGCAGTACTTC. Its translation: CSVRGEGSSYEQYF.

The chain uses TRBV10-1 and TRBJ2-2, with 8 bases aligning to TRBD2. The CDR3 contains 14 residues. The germline gives CDR1 WNHNN, CDR2 SYGVQD (reference sequence). V lost 8 bases, J lost 6 bases, and 8 bases stayed unmatched. This CDR3 reads CASGVAGSSGELFF. CDR3 in DNA: TGCGCCAGCGGAGTAGCGGGAAGTTCCGGGGAGCTGTTTTTT.

V and J are TRBV5-4 and TRBJ2-3, with 7 bases identical to TRBD1. CDR1 is SGHNT, CDR2 YYREEE, per germline (reference sequence). This CDR3 comprises 15 residues. The V segment lost 3 bases and the J segment 2 bases; nucleotides outside the gene matches: 6. The CDR3 DNA sequence: TGTGCCAGCAGCTCCCGACAGGGAAACACAGATACGCAGTATTTT. Encoded protein: CASSSRQGNTDTQYF. The complete variable domain, with remaining parts taken from reference TRBV5-4 and TRBJ2-3, reads ETGVTQSPTHLIKTRGQQVTLRCSSQSGHNTVSWYQQALGQGPQFIFQYYREEENGRGNFPPRFSGLQFPNYSSELNVNALELDDSALYLCASSSRQGNTDTQYFGPGTRLTVL.

The count of this clone is one. The CDR3: CASSLGPLSGGYEQYF. The CDR3 nucleotides read TGTGCCAGCAGCTTGGGCCCCCTTAGCGGGGGTTACGAGCAGTACTTC. V usage is TRBV3-1 (or the pseudogene TRBV3-2) and J usage is TRBJ2-7; 9 bases line up with TRBD2. J gave up 4 bases and V 5 bases, and 12 bases lay outside the gene matches. CDR3 length equals 16 residues. In germline, CDR1 is LGHDT, CDR2 YNNKEL (reference sequence).

The chain has TRBV27 and TRBJ1-1, with D perhaps TRBD1 (5 bases). The germline V gene encodes CDR1 MNHEY and CDR2 SMNVEV (reference sequence). Trimming removed 3 bases from V and 9 bases from J, with 14 bases in between. The CDR3 runs 13 residues. CDR3 protein: CASSFGTAGKAFF. The CDR3 DNA sequence: TGTGCCAGCAGTTTCGGGACGGCGGGAAAAGCTTTCTTT.

The J gene is TRBJ2-1, the V gene TRBV6-1, with 9 bases matching TRBD2. After removal of 1 base from V and 12 bases from J, the junction contained 4 bases not matched to a gene. CDR1 and CDR2 (germline): MNHNS, SASEGT. The CDR3 length is 13 residues. The CDR3 region is CASSEVASGAQFF. In nucleotides, the CDR3 is TGTGCCAGCAGTGAAGTTGCTAGCGGGGCGCAGTTCTTC.

This sequence joins TRBV28 and TRBJ1-2, with D tentatively TRBD1 (6 bases). The CDR3 has 12 residues. Germline V CDR1 and CDR2: MDHEN, SYDVKM. With 6 bases removed from V and 5 bases from J, the gap between germline ends came to 10 bases. CDR3 DNA sequence: TGTGCCAGCAGACTGACAGGTTATGGCTACACCTTC. Protein product: CASRLTGYGYTF.

The chain has TRBV27 and TRBJ1-6; no clear D. Germline V gives CDR1 MNHEY, CDR2 SMNVEV (reference sequence). The CDR3 extends over 12 amino acids. Trimming left V 6 bases short and J 7 bases short, with 7 bases between. CDR3 nucleotides: TGTGCCAGCAGCAGGAAAAATTCACCCCTCCACTTT. This codes for CASSRKNSPLHF.

CDR3 nucleotide sequence: TGTGCCAGCAGCCCGACAGGGAACACTGAAGCTTTCTTT. This codes for CASSPTGNTEAFF. This chain joins TRBV3-1 (or the pseudogene TRBV3-2) and TRBJ1-1; possible D gene TRBD1, 6 bases. CDR1 and CDR2 from the germline V gene are LGHDT and YNNKEL (reference sequence). There are 13 residues in the CDR3. The V and J ends lost 4 bases and 1 base respectively, with 7 bases between them.

This clone was found once. The genes are TRBV9 and TRBJ2-7; perhaps TRBD2 as D (6 bases). The CDR3 is made up of 14 amino acids. Germline V gene data show CDR1 as SGDLS and CDR2 as YYNGEE. V was pared by 4 bases and J by 3 bases, with 14 bases between. CDR3 loop: CASSPRTGVYEQYF. In DNA form, the CDR3 reads TGTGCCAGCAGCCCTCGGACGGGGGTCTACGAGCAGTACTTC.

The chain employs TRBV5-1 and TRBJ2-3; 9 bases line up with TRBD1. CDR1 SGHRS and CDR2 YFSETQ come from the germline V gene. The ends lost 3 bases at V and 1 base at J; junction bases unmatched: 3. The CDR3 runs to 15 residues. CDR3 amino acids: CASSYRDRGTDTQYF. CDR3 sequence (DNA): TGCGCCAGCAGCTACCGGGACAGGGGCACAGATACGCAGTATTTT.

The rearrangement links TRBV29-1 to TRBJ2-7, with 7 bases matching TRBD1. This CDR3 spans 12 amino acids. The germline gives CDR1 SQVTM, CDR2 ANQGSEA. Trimming at V came to 6 bases and at J to 6 bases, leaving 8 bases not matched to a gene. CDR3: CSVNRGVSEQYF. CDR3 sequence (DNA): TGCAGCGTAAACAGGGGCGTAAGCGAGCAGTACTTC.

The gene calls are TRBV4-3 and TRBJ2-7, with 9 nucleotides matching TRBD2. The CDR3 length is 18 residues. The ends lost 0 bases at V and 2 bases at J; junction bases unmatched: 11. The germline V gene encodes CDR1 LGHNA and CDR2 YSLEER. The chain's CDR3 is CASSQDRGVAGDPYEQYF. The CDR3 DNA is TGCGCCAGCAGCCAAGATCGTGGAGTAGCGGGGGACCCCTACGAGCAGTACTTC.

V usage is TRBV6-5 and J usage is TRBJ1-5; perhaps TRBD1 as D (6 bases). Germline V gene data show CDR1 as MNHEY and CDR2 as SVGAGI. The CDR3 length is 14 residues. V lost 7 bases, J lost 2 bases, and 12 bases lay in between. The CDR3 loop reads CASNGGLRNQPQHF. CDR3 coding DNA: TGTGCCAGCAACGGGGGGCTCCGCAATCAGCCCCAGCATTTT.

This chain joins TRBV18 and TRBJ2-2; D not certain. Trimming removed 6 bases at V and 0 bases at J, with 5 bases between. This CDR3 region has 13 residues. Per the germline V gene, CDR1 is KGHSH and CDR2 is LQKENI. CDR3 nucleotide sequence: TGTGCCAGCTCGCTAGCGAACACCGGGGAGCTGTTTTTT. It codes for CASSLANTGELFF.

This chain connects TRBV18 to TRBJ1-5, with unresolved D. Trimming took 4 bases from V and 0 from J, leaving 4 bases between them. The germline CDR1 and CDR2 sequences are KGHSH and LQKENI. CDR3 length: 13 residues. This CDR3 is CASSQSSNQPQHF. The CDR3 coding sequence is TGTGCCAGCTCACAGAGTAGCAATCAGCCCCAGCATTTT.

This rearrangement joins TRBV3-1 (or the pseudogene TRBV3-2) to TRBJ2-2; 9 bases agree with TRBD2. The CDR3 runs 16 residues. With 8 bases clipped from V and 2 bases from J, the junction kept 9 bases outside the gene matches. CDR1 is LGHDT, CDR2 YNNKEL, per germline (reference sequence). The CDR3 coding sequence is TGTGCCAGCTGGGCCGGGACTAGCCTTAACACCGGGGAGCTGTTTTTT. Translated, it gives CASWAGTSLNTGELFF.